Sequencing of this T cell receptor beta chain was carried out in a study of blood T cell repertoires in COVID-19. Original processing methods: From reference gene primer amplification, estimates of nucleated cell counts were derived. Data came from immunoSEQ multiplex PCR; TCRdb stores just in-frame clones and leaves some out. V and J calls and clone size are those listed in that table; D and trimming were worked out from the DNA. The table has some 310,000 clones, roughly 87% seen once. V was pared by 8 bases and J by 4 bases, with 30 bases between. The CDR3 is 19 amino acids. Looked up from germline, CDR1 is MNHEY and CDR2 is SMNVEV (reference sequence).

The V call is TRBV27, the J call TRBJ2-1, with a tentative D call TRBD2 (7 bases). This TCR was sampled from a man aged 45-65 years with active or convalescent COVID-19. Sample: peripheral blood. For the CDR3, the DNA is TGTGCCAGCGCCCTACTGAGGGGGGGAATAGCGGAACCTTACAATGAGCAGTTCTTC. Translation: CASALLRGGIAEPYNEQFF.